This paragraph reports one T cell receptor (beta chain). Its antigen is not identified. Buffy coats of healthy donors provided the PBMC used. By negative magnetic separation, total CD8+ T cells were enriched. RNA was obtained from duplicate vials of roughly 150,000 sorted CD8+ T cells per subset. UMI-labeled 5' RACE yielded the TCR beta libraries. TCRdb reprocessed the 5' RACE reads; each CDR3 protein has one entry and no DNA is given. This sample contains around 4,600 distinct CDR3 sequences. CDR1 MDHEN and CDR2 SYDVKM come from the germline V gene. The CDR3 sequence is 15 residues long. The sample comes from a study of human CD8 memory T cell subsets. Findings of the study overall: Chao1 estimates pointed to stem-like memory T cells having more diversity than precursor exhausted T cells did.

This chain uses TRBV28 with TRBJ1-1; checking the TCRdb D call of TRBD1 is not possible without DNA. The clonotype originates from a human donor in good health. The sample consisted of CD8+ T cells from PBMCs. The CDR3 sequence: CASSLEGQGGTEAFF.